This TCR beta chain was recorded in a study of T cells in Graves' hyperthyroidism and ophthalmopathy. Exclusion criteria comprised uncontrolled infection, other autoimmune disease, pregnancy or lactation. Trimming stripped 5 bases from V and 4 bases from J, with 15 bases between. This CDR3 has 15 amino acids. Germline CDR1 is MDHEN and CDR2 is SYDVKM. The source material, RNA transcripts, was used to amplify TCR beta CDR3 regions. TCR CDR3 underwent first-round RT-PCR with the HTBI primer set. TCRdb re-analysed the multiplex PCR reads in MiXCR, keeping a single row per CDR3 protein. This table has around 520,000 distinct CDR3 sequences, less than 25% appearing once. The sample holds many counts of this clonotype.

The TCR was taken from a young woman with Graves' ophthalmopathy. The chain recombines TRBV28 with TRBJ1-5; the D gene is possibly TRBD1 (6 bases). The sequenced sample was blood. CDR3: CASSAFGGPNQPQHF. CDR3 bases: TGTGCCAGCAGTGCTTTCGGGGGGCCTAATCAGCCCCAGCATTTT.